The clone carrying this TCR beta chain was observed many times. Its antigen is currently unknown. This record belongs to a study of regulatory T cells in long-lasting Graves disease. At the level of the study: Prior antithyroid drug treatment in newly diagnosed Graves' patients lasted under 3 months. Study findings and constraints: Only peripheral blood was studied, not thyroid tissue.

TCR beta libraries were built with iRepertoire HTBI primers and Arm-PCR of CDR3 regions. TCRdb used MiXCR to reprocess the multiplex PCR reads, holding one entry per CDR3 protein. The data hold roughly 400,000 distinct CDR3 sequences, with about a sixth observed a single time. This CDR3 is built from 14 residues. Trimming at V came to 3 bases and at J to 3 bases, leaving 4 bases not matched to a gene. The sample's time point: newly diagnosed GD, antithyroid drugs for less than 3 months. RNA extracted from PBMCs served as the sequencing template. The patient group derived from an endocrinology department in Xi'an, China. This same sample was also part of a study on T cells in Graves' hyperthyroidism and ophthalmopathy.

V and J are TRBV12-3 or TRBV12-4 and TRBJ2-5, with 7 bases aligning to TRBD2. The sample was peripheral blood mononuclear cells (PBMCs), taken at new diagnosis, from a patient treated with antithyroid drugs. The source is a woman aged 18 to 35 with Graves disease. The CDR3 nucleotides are TGTGCCAGCAGTTTTGGGGGGGGGAAAGAGACCCAGTACTTC. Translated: CASSFGGGKETQYF.